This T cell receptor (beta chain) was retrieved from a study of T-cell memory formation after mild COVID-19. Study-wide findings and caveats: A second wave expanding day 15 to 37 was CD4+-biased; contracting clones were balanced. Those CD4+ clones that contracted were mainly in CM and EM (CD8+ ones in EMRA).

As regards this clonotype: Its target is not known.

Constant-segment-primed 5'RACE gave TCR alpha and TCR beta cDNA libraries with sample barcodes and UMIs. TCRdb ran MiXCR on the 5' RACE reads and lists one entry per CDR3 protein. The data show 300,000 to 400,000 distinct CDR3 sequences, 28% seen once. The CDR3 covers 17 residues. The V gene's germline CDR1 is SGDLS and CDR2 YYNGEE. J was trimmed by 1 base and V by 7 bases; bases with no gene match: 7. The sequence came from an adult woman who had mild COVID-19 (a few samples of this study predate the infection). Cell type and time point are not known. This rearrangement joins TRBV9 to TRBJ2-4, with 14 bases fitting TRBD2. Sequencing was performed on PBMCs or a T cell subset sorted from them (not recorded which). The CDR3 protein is CASSRTSGRYAKNIQYF. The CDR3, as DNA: TGTGCCAGCTCTCGGACTAGCGGGAGGTATGCCAAAAACATTCAGTACTTC.